This record covers a single T cell receptor beta chain. This sample is drawn from a study of T cell changes during pregnancy in multiple sclerosis. From germline, CDR1 is SGHNT and CDR2 YYREEE (reference sequence). V trimming: 0 bases; J trimming: 10 bases; junction bases outside the gene matches: 1. The CDR3 contains 12 residues. Assay used: immunoSEQ multiplex PCR; TCRdb lists only in-frame clones, some missing. The sample lists 100,000 or so clones; 92% were seen once. The sample consisted of peripheral blood, taken after pregnancy. The chain has TRBV5-4 and TRBJ2-1; 7 nucleotides match TRBD2. This TCR derives from a female donor with multiple sclerosis, enrolled in a pregnancy study. CDR3: CASSLGGGEQFF. In DNA, the CDR3 is TGTGCCAGCAGCTTGGGGGGGGGAGAGCAGTTCTTC.